Presented here are 3 T cell receptor beta chains from one specimen sequenced in a study of cytomegalovirus exposure and HLA in healthy donors. It was with 60 Vbeta and 13 Jbeta primers that the PCR ran. Generated by immunoSEQ multiplex PCR, the TCRdb table keeps only in-frame clones and is missing some. The sample consists of about 160,000 clones, 71% of them appearing once. Sequences were obtained from PBMCs. All receptors derive from a woman in her twenties or thirties in good health and CMV-seronegative.

V usage is TRBV27 and J usage is TRBJ1-6, with 10 bases matching TRBD1. This CDR3 region has 14 residues. Germline trimming cut 6 bases from V and 9 bases from J; bases unmatched to any gene: 5. Germline assignment: CDR1 MNHEY and CDR2 SMNVEV (reference sequence). The CDR3 DNA is TGTGCCAGCAGGGCCGGGACAGGGGTTTCACCCCTCCACTTT. It yields the protein CASRAGTGVSPLHF.

A single count supports this clone. J is TRBJ2-7 and V is TRBV7-8; the D gene is possibly TRBD2 (5 bases). The CDR3 has 14 amino acids. The germline gives CDR1 SGHVS, CDR2 FQNEAQ. V lost 4 bases and J 3 bases, leaving 13 bases between the germline ends. CDR3 in DNA: TGTGCCAGCAGCTCCCCTACTAGGGTCTACGAGCAGTACTTC. It translates to CASSSPTRVYEQYF.

There are a few counts of this clone. The chain employs TRBV5-6 and TRBJ2-1; D possibly corresponds to TRBD1 (7 bases). Trimming pared 0 bases from V and 6 bases from J, leaving 13 bases between. The CDR3 runs to 15 residues. Germline assignment: CDR1 SGHDT and CDR2 YYEEEE. In nucleotides, the CDR3 is TGTGCCAGCAGCTTGGCGGGAGACAGGGTCAATGAGCAGTTCTTC. It is translated as CASSLAGDRVNEQFF.